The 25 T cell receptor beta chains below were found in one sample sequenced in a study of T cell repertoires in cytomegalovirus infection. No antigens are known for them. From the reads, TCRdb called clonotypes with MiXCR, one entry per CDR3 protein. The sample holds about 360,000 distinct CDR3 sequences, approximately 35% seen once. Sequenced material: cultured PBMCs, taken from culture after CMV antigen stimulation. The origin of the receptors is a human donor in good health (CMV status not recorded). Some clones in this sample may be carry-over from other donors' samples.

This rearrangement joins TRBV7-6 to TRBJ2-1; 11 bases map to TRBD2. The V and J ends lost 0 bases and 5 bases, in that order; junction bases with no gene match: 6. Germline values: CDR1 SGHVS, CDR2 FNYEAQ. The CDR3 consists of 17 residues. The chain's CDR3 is CASSLALGLAENNEQFF. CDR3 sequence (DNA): TGTGCCAGCAGCTTAGCATTGGGACTAGCGGAGAACAATGAGCAGTTCTTC.

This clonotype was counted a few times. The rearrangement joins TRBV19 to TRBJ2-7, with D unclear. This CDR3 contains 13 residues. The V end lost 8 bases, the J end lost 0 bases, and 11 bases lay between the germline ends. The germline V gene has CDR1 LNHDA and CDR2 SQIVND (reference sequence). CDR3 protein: CASSKQNSYEQYF. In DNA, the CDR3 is TGTGCCAGTTCGAAACAGAACTCCTACGAGCAGTACTTC.

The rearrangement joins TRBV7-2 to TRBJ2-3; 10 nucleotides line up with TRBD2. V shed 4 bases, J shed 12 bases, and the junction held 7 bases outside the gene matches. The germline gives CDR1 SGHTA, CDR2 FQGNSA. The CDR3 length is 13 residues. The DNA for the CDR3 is TGTGCCAGCAGCTCTCTAGCGGGAGTTTTTCAGTATTTT. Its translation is CASSSLAGVFQYF. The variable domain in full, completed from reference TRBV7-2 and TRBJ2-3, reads GAGVSQSPSNKVTEKGKDVELRCDPISGHTALYWYRQSLGQGLEFLIYFQGNSAPDKSGLPSDRFSAERTGGSVSTLTIQRTQQEDSAVYLCASSSLAGVFQYFGPGTRLTVL.

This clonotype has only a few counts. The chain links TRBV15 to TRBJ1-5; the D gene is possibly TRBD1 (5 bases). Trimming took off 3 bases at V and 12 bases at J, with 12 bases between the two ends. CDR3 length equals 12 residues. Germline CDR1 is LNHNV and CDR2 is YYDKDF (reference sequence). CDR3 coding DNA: TGTGCCACCAGCAGTGATGGGACTTTCCAGCATTTT. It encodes CATSSDGTFQHF.

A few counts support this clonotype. CDR3 sequence reads: CASSQLASQETQYF. As DNA, the CDR3 is TGTGCCAGCAGCCAGCTAGCGTCCCAAGAGACCCAGTACTTC. The chain couples TRBV7-4 to TRBJ2-5; D perhaps matches TRBD2 (6 bases). Trimming removed 5 bases at V and 1 base at J, with 11 bases between. CDR3 length equals 14 residues. Germline V gives CDR1 SGHVT, CDR2 SQSDAQ.

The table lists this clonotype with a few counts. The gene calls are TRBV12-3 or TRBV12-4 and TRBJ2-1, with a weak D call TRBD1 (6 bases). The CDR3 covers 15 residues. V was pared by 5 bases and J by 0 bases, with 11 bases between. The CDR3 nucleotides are TGTGCCAGCAGTACTCAGGGGAGCTCCTACAATGAGCAGTTCTTC. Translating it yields CASSTQGSSYNEQFF.

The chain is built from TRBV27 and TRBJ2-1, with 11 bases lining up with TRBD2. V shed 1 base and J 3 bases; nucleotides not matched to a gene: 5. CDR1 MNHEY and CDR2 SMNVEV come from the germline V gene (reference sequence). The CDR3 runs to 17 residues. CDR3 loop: CASSLFQLAGDYNEQFF. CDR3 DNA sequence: TGTGCCAGCAGTTTATTTCAACTAGCGGGAGACTACAATGAGCAGTTCTTC.

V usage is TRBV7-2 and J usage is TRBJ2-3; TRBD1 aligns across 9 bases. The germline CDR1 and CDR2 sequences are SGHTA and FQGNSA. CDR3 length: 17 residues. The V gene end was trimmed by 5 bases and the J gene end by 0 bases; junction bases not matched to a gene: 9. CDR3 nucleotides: TGTGCCAGCAGCCTCCAGGGGACAGGGCTTAGCACAGATACGCAGTATTTT. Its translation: CASSLQGTGLSTDTQYF.

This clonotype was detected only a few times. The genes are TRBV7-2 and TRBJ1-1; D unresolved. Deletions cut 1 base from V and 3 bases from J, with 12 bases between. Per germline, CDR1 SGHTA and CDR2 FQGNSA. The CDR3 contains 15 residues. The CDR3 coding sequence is TGTGCCAGCAGCTTAGATCAGCGGATTTACACTGAAGCTTTCTTT. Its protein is CASSLDQRIYTEAFF.

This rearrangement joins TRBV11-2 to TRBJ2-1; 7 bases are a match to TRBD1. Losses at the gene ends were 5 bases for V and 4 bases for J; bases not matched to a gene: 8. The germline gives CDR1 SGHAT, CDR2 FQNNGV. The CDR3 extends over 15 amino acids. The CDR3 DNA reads TGTGCCAGCAGCATATGGGACAGAAGTTACAATGAGCAGTTCTTC. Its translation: CASSIWDRSYNEQFF.

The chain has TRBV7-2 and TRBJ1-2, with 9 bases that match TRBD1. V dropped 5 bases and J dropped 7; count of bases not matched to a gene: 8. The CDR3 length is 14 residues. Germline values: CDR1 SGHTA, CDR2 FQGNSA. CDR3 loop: CASSNPTGGGGYTF. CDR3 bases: TGTGCCAGCAGCAACCCGACAGGGGGTGGTGGCTACACCTTC. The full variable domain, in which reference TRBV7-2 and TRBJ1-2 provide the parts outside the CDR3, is GAGVSQSPSNKVTEKGKDVELRCDPISGHTALYWYRQSLGQGLEFLIYFQGNSAPDKSGLPSDRFSAERTGGSVSTLTIQRTQQEDSAVYLCASSNPTGGGGYTFGSGTRLTVV.

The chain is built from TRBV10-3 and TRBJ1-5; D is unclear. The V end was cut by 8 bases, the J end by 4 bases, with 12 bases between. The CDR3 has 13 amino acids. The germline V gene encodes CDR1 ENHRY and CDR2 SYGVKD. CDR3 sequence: CAIRGGENQPQHF. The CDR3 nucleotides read TGTGCCATCCGGGGAGGAGAGAATCAGCCCCAGCATTTT.

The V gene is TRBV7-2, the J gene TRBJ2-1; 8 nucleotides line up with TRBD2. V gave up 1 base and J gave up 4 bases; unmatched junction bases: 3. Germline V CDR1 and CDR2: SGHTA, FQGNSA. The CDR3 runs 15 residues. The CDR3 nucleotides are TGTGCCAGCAGCTTAGACGCGGGGGGATACAATGAGCAGTTCTTC. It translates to CASSLDAGGYNEQFF.

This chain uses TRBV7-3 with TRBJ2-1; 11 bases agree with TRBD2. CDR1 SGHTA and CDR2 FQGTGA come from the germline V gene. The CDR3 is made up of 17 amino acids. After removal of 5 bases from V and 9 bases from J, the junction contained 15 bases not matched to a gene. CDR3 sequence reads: CASSESSGRVRPTEQFF. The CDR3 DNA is TGTGCCAGCAGCGAAAGTAGCGGGAGGGTACGTCCCACTGAGCAGTTCTTC.

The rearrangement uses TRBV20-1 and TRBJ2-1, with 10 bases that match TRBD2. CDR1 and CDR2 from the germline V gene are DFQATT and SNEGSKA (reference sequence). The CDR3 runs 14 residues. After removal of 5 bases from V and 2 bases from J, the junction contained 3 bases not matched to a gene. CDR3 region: CSAGGLAPYNEQFF. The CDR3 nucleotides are TGCAGTGCTGGGGGACTAGCGCCCTACAATGAGCAGTTCTTC.

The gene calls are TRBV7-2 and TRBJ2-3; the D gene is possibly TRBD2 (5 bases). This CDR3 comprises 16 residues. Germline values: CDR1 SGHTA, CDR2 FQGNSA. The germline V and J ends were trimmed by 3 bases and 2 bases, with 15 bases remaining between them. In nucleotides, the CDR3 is TGTGCCAGCAGCTTTGGGTGGGGTAGCGACACAGATACGCAGTATTTT. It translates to CASSFGWGSDTDTQYF.

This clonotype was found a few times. The CDR3 sequence is CASSLATGYTEAFF. The CDR3 coding sequence is TGTGCCAGCAGCTTAGCGACAGGATACACTGAAGCTTTCTTT. V and J are TRBV7-4 and TRBJ1-1; a possible D gene is TRBD1 (6 bases). The CDR3 extends over 14 amino acids. V was clipped by 0 bases and J by 3 bases, with 8 bases between them. Germline lookup yields CDR1 SGHVT and CDR2 SQSDAQ.

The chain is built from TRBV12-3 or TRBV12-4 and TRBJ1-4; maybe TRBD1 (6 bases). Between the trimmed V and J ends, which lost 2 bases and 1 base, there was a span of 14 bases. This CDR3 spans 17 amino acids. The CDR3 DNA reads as TGTGCCAGCAGTTTACCCCTAATACAGGGAACTAATGAAAAACTGTTTTTT. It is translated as CASSLPLIQGTNEKLFF.

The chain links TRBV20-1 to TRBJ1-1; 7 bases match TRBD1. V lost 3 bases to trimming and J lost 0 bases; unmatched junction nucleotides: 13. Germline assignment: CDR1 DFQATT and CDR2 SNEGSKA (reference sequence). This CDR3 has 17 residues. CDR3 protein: CSASQGQPIALNTEAFF. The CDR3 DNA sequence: TGCAGTGCTAGCCAGGGACAGCCAATAGCCCTGAACACTGAAGCTTTCTTT.

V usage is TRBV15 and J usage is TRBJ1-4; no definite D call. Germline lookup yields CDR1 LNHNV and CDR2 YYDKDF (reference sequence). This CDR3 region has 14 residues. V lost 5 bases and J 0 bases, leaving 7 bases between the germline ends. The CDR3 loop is CATSGRSTNEKLFF. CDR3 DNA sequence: TGTGCCACCAGCGGAAGATCAACTAATGAAAAACTGTTTTTT.

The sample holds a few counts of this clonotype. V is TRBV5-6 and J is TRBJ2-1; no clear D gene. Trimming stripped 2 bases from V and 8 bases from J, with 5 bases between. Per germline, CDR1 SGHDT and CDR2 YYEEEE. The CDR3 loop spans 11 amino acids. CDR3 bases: TGTGCCAGCAGCTTTTCGGATGAGCAGTTCTTC. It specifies CASSFSDEQFF.

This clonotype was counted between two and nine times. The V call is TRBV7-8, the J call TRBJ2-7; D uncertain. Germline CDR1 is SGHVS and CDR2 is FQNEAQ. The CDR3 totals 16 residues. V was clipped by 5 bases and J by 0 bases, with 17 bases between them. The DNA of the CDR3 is TGTGCCAGCAGCAAATCGGGCCAAATTAGCTCCTACGAGCAGTACTTC. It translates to CASSKSGQISSYEQYF.

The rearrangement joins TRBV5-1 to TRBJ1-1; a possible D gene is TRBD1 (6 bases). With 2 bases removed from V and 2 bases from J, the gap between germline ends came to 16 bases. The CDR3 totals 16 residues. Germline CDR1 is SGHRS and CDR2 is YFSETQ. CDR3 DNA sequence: TGCGCCAGCAGCTTTACAGGGAGGATAGGTAACACTGAAGCTTTCTTT. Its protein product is CASSFTGRIGNTEAFF.

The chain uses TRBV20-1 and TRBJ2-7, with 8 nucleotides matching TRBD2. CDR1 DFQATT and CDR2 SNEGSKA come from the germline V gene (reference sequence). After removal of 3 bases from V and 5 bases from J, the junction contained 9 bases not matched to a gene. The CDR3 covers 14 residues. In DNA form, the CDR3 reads TGCAGTGCTAGGAACCCGGGAGGGTTCAACGAGCAGTACTTC. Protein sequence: CSARNPGGFNEQYF.

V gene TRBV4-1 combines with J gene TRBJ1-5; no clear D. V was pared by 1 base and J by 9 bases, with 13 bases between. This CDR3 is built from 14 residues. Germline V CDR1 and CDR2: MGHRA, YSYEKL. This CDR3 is CASSQASSSRPQHF. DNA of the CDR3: TGCGCCAGCAGCCAAGCGTCGAGCAGTCGGCCCCAGCATTTT.